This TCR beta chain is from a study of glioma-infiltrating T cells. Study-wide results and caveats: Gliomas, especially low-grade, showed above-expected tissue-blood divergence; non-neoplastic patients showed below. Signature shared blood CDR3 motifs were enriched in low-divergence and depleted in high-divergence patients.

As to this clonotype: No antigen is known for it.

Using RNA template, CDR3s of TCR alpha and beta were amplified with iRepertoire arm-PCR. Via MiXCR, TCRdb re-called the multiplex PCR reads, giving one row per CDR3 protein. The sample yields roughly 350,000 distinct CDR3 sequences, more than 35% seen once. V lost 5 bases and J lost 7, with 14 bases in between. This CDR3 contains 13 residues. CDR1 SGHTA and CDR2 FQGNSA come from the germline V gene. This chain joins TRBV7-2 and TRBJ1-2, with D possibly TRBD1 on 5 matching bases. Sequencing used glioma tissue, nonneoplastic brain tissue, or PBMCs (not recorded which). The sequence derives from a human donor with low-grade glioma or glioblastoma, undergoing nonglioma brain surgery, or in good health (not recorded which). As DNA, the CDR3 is TGTGCCAGCAGCGTCGACAGAGAGGGTGGCTACACCTTC. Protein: CASSVDREGGYTF.